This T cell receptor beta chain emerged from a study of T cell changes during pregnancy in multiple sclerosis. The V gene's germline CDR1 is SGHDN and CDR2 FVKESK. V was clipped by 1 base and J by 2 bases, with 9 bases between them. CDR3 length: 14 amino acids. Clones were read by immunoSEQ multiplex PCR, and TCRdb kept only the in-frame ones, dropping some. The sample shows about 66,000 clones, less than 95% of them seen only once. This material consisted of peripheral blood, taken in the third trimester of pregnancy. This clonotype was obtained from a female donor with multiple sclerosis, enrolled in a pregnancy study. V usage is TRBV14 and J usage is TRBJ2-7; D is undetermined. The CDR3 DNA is TGTGCCAGCAGCCAAGGAAACGGTCCCTACGAGCAGTACTTC. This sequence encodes CASSQGNGPYEQYF.